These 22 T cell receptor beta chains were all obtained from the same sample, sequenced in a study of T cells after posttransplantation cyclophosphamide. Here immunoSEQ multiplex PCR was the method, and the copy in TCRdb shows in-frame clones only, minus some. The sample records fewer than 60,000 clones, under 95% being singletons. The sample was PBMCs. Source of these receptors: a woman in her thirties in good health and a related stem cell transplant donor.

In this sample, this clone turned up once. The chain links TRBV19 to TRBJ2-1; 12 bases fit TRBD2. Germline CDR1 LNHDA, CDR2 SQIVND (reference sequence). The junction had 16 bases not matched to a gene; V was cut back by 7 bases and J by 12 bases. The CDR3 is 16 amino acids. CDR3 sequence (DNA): TGTGCCAGTACCCGGACCCTAGCGGGGGGGCCCCTTCTGCAGTTCTTC. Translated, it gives CASTRTLAGGPLLQFF.

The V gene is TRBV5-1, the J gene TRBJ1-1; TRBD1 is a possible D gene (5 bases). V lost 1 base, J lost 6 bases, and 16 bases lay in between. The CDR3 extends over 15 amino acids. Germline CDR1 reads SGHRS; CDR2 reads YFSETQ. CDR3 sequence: CASSLPTGGVPEAFF. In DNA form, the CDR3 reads TGCGCCAGCAGCTTGCCCACGGGGGGGGTCCCTGAAGCTTTCTTT.

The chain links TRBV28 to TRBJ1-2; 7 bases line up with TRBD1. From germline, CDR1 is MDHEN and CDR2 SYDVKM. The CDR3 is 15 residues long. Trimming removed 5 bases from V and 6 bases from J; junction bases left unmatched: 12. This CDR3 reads CASSTQSTGEDGYTF. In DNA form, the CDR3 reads TGTGCCAGCAGTACACAATCAACAGGGGAGGATGGCTACACCTTC.

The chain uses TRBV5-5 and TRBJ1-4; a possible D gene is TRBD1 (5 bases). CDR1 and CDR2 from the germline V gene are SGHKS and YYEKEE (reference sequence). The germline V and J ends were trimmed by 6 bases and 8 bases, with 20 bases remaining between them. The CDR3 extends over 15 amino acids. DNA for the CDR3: TGTGCCAGCACCCTTGGCGCAGGGTCAGCGGAAAAACTGTTTTTT. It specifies CASTLGAGSAEKLFF. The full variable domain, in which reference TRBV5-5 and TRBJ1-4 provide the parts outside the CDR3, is DAGVTQSPTHLIKTRGQQVTLRCSPISGHKSVSWYQQVLGQGPQFIFQYYEKEERGRGNFPDRFSARQFPNYSSELNVNALLLGDSALYLCASTLGAGSAEKLFFGSGTQLSVL.

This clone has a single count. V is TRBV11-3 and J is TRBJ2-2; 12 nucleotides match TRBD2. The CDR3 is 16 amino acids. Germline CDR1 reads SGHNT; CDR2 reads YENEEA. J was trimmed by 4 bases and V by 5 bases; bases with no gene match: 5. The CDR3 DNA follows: TGTGCCAGCAGCCCGCAACTAGCGGGGGGCACCGGGGAGCTGTTTTTT. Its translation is CASSPQLAGGTGELFF.

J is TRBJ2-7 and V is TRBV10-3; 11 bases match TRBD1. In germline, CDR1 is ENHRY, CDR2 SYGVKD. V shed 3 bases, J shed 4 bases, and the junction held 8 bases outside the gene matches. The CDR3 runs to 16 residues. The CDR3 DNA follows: TGTGCCATCAGTGACCGAGGACAGGGGGCGGGTTACGAGCAGTACTTC. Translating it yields CAISDRGQGAGYEQYF.

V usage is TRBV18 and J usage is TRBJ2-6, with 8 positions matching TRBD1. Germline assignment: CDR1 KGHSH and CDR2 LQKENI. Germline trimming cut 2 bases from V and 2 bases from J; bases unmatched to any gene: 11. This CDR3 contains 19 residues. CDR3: CASSPISGGAGTGANVLTF. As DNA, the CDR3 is TGTGCCAGCTCACCAATCTCAGGGGGCGCTGGTACTGGGGCCAACGTCCTGACTTTC.

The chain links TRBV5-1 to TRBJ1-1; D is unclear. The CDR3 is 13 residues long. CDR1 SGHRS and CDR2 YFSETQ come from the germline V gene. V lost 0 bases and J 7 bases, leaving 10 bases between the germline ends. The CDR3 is CASSLVGAGEAFF. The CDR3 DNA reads TGCGCCAGCAGCTTGGTGGGAGCAGGTGAAGCTTTCTTT. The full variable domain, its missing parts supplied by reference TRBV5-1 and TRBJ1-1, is KAGVTQTPRYLIKTRGQQVTLSCSPISGHRSVSWYQQTPGQGLQFLFEYFSETQRNKGNFPGRFSGRQFSNSRSEMNVSTLELGDSALYLCASSLVGAGEAFFGQGTRLTVV.

This CDR3 is CASSYSPGMRGTEAFF. CDR3 coding DNA: TGTGCCAGCAGTTACTCACCCGGGATGAGGGGGACTGAAGCTTTCTTT. The chain couples TRBV6-5 to TRBJ1-1; D is perhaps TRBD1 (6 bases). The germline CDR1 and CDR2 sequences are MNHEY and SVGAGI. This CDR3 spans 16 amino acids. V shed 0 bases and J shed 5 bases, with 16 bases lying between them.

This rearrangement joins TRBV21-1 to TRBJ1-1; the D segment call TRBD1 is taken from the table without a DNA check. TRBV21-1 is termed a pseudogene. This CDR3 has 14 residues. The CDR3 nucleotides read TGTGCCAGCAGCAAAGTAAAGGGGGACACTGAAGCTTTCTTT. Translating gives CASSKVKGDTEAFF.

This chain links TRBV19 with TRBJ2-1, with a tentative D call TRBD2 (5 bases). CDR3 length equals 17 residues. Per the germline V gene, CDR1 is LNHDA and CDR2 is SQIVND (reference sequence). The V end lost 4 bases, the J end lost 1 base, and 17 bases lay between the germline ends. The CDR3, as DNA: TGTGCCAGTAGTAGTCCCTGGCTGGAGGTATCCTACAATGAGCAGTTCTTC. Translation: CASSSPWLEVSYNEQFF.

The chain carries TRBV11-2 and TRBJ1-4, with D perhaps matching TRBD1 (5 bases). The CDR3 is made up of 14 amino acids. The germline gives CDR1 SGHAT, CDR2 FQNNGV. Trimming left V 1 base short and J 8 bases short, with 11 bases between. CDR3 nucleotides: TGTGCCAGCAGCTTAGGTGGGGGGAAGGAAAAACTGTTTTTT. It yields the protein CASSLGGGKEKLFF.

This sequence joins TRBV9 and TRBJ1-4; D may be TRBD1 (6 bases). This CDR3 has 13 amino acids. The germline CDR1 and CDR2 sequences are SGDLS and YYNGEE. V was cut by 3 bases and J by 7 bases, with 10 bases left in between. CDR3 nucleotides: TGTGCCAGCAGCGAGAGCAGGGGTGAAAAACTGTTTTTT. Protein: CASSESRGEKLFF.

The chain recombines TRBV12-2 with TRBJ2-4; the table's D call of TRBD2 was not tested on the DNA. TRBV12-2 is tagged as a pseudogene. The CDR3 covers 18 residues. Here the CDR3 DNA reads TGTGCAAGTCGCTTAGTTGTCGGGGGGAACGCTACCAAAAACATTCAGTACTTC. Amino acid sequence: CASRLVVGGNATKNIQYF.

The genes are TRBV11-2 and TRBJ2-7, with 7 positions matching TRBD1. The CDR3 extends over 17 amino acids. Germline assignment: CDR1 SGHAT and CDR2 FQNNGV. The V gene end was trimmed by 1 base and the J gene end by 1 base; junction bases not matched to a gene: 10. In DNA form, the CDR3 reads TGTGCCAGCAGCTTAGGCCGGACAGGTCTCCTTTCCTACGAGCAGTACTTC. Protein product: CASSLGRTGLLSYEQYF.

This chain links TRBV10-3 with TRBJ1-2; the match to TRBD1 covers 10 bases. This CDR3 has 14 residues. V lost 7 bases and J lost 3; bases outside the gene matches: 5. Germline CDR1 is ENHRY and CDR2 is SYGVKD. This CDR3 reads CAITPGQGDYGYTF. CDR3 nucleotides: TGTGCCATCACCCCCGGACAGGGGGACTATGGCTACACCTTC.

The CDR3 spells CAISGPTEAFF. CDR3 DNA sequence: TGTGCCATCAGTGGGCCGACTGAAGCTTTCTTT. The chain joins TRBV10-3 to TRBJ1-1; D gene ambiguous. This CDR3 spans 11 amino acids. V was shortened by 4 bases and J by 5 bases, with 5 bases between the two germline ends. The germline CDR1 and CDR2 sequences are ENHRY and SYGVKD.

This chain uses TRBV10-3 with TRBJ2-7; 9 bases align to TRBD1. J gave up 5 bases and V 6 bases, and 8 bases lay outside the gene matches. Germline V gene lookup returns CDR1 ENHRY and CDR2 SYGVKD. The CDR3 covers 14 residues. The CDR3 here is CAIRTGTGQHEQYF. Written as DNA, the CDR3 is TGTGCCATCAGAACCGGGACAGGGCAGCACGAGCAGTACTTC.

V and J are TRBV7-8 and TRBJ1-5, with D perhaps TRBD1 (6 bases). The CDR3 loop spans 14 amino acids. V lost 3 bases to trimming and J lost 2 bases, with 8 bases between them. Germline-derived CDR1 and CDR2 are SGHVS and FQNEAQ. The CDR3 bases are TGTGCCAGCAGCTTGCCAGGGGGCAATCAGCCCCAGCATTTT. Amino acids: CASSLPGGNQPQHF.

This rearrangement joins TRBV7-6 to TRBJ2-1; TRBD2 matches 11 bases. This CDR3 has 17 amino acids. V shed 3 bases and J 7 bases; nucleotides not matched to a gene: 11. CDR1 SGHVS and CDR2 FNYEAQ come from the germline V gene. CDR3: CASSFRSLAGGWNEQFF. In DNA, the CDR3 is TGTGCCAGCAGCTTCAGGAGTCTAGCGGGGGGATGGAATGAGCAGTTCTTC.

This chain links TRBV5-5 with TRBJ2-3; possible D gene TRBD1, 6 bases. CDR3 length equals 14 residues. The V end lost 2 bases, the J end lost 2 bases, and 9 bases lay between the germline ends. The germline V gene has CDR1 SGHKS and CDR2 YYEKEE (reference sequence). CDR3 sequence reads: CASSFGQNTDTQYF. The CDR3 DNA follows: TGTGCCAGCAGCTTTGGACAGAACACAGATACGCAGTATTTT.

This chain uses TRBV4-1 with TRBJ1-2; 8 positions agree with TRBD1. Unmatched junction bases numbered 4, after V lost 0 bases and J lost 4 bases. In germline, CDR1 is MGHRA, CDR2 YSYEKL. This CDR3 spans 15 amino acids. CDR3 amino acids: CASSQETGGSYGYTF. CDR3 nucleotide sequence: TGCGCCAGCAGCCAAGAAACAGGGGGGAGCTATGGCTACACCTTC.